These 14 T cell receptor beta chains share one sample of origin, sequenced in a study of PD-L1 blockade in urothelial cancer. Time point indicated: peripheral blood 6 weeks after treatment start. The assay was immunoSEQ multiplex PCR, and TCRdb's table has in-frame clones only and misses some. The table has some 40,000 clones, about 90% seen once. Sequencing was performed on PBMCs, taken around atezolizumab (anti-PD-L1) treatment. The receptor set was obtained from a man in his 70s with urothelial cancer.

This clone was seen more than once but under ten times. This chain connects TRBV6-5 to TRBJ1-1; D is undetermined. CDR1 and CDR2 from the germline V gene are MNHEY and SVGAGI. The CDR3 runs to 15 residues. V was clipped by 6 bases and J by 2 bases, with 16 bases between them. CDR3 loop: CASSPTYGSNTEAFF. CDR3 bases: TGTGCCAGCAGCCCCACGTACGGGTCTAACACTGAAGCTTTCTTT.

The rearrangement joins TRBV11-2 to TRBJ2-1, with D perhaps TRBD2 (6 bases). CDR3 length equals 18 residues. V was trimmed by 4 bases and J by 6 bases, leaving 25 bases between them. The germline V gene has CDR1 SGHAT and CDR2 FQNNGV. The CDR3 region is CASSSFYQFIGSGNEQFF. CDR3 coding DNA: TGTGCCAGCAGCTCTTTCTACCAATTTATCGGGAGTGGCAATGAGCAGTTCTTC. Full variable domain (rest looked up from reference TRBV11-2 and TRBJ2-1): EAGVAQSPRYKIIEKRQSVAFWCNPISGHATLYWYQQILGQGPKLLIQFQNNGVVDDSQLPKDRFSAERLKGVDSTLKIQPAKLEDSAVYLCASSSFYQFIGSGNEQFFGPGTRLTVL.

The chain employs TRBV18 and TRBJ1-1, with D perhaps matching TRBD1 (5 bases). The ends were cut back, 6 bases at V and 4 bases at J, with 21 bases in the middle. CDR1 and CDR2 (germline): KGHSH, LQKENI. CDR3 length equals 16 residues. CDR3 bases: TGTGCCAGCTCTCGATCCGCGGCAGGGCCGAGCACTGAAGCTTTCTTT. This translates into CASSRSAAGPSTEAFF.

J is TRBJ2-7 and V is TRBV19; TRBD1 is a possible D gene (6 bases). CDR3 length equals 13 residues. Per the germline V gene, CDR1 is LNHDA and CDR2 is SQIVND (reference sequence). V was pared by 5 bases and J by 1 base, with 9 bases between. The CDR3 DNA reads TGTGCCAGTAGTCCGGACAGATCCTACGAGCAGTACTTC. It translates to CASSPDRSYEQYF.

V is TRBV14 and J is TRBJ2-1, with no clear D. Trimming cost V 0 bases and J 0 bases, with 15 bases left between them. Germline CDR1 and CDR2: SGHDN and FVKESK. The CDR3 runs to 18 residues. DNA for the CDR3: TGTGCCAGCAGCCAAGATCGGTTTGGGCAGTACTCCTACAATGAGCAGTTCTTC. It specifies CASSQDRFGQYSYNEQFF.

The count of this clone is one. This rearrangement joins TRBV11-3 to TRBJ2-2, with 8 nucleotides matching TRBD1. CDR1 and CDR2 (germline): SGHNT, YENEEA. The CDR3 length is 15 residues. The V segment lost 5 bases and the J segment 1 base; nucleotides outside the gene matches: 3. For the CDR3, the DNA is TGTGCCAGCAGCAAAGGACAGGGGAACACCGGGGAGCTGTTTTTT. Translation: CASSKGQGNTGELFF.

This chain joins TRBV5-1 and TRBJ2-1, with TRBD2 matching over 12 bases. Germline lookup yields CDR1 SGHRS and CDR2 YFSETQ. V gave up 4 bases and J gave up 6 bases; unmatched junction bases: 5. CDR3 length: 15 amino acids. The DNA of the CDR3 is TGCGCCAGCAGCACTCCTAGCGGGAGGGCCAATGAGCAGTTCTTC. The encoded protein is CASSTPSGRANEQFF.

This clone was observed a single time. The chain carries TRBV4-1 and TRBJ2-7; 7 bases are shared with TRBD2. Losses at the gene ends were 4 bases for V and 0 bases for J; bases not matched to a gene: 3. This CDR3 comprises 14 residues. The germline V gene has CDR1 MGHRA and CDR2 YSYEKL. The CDR3 here is CASSPWGGSYEQYF. Here the CDR3 DNA reads TGCGCCAGCAGCCCGTGGGGGGGCTCCTACGAGCAGTACTTC.

The V call is TRBV19, the J call TRBJ2-7, with 13 bases fitting TRBD2. The germline V gene encodes CDR1 LNHDA and CDR2 SQIVND (reference sequence). The trim removed 4 bases at V and 6 bases at J, leaving 6 bases unmatched. This CDR3 comprises 15 residues. The CDR3 DNA follows: TGTGCCAGTAGTACACGACTAGCGGGAGGTATCGAGCAGTACTTC. Its protein product is CASSTRLAGGIEQYF.

V gene TRBV5-8 combines with J gene TRBJ2-3; 8 bases are a match to TRBD2. With 4 bases clipped from V and 5 bases from J, the junction kept 6 bases outside the gene matches. From germline, CDR1 is SGHTS and CDR2 YDEGEE. CDR3 length: 14 residues. Here the CDR3 DNA reads TGTGCCAGCAGCCCGGGACTAGAGAGAGATACGCAGTATTTT. It encodes CASSPGLERDTQYF.

The V and J genes are TRBV19 and TRBJ2-1; 9 bases agree with TRBD2. The length of the CDR3 is 15 residues. CDR1 and CDR2 from the germline V gene are LNHDA and SQIVND (reference sequence). The V segment lost 3 bases and the J segment 2 bases; nucleotides outside the gene matches: 2. As DNA, the CDR3 is TGTGCCAGTAGTATGGGACTAGCCCCCTACAATGAGCAGTTCTTC. It yields the protein CASSMGLAPYNEQFF.

This chain uses TRBV18 with TRBJ2-7; TRBD1 agrees at 9 bases. The CDR3 totals 14 residues. Germline CDR1 and CDR2: KGHSH and LQKENI. Losses at the gene ends were 3 bases for V and 7 bases for J; bases not matched to a gene: 7. CDR3 residues: CASSPRGQGGEQYF. CDR3 in DNA: TGTGCCAGCTCACCCAGGGGACAGGGAGGAGAGCAGTACTTC. The full variable domain, its missing parts supplied by reference TRBV18 and TRBJ2-7, is NAGVMQNPRHLVRRRGQEARLRCSPMKGHSHVYWYRQLPEEGLKFMVYLQKENIIDESGMPKERFSAEFPKEGPSILRIQQVVRGDSAAYFCASSPRGQGGEQYFGPGTRLTVT.

The chain uses TRBV5-1 and TRBJ1-1; the match to TRBD1 covers 7 bases. The CDR3 length is 16 residues. CDR1 and CDR2 (germline): SGHRS, YFSETQ. V lost 3 bases to trimming and J lost 4 bases; unmatched junction nucleotides: 12. The CDR3 is CASSSISSQGGTEAFF. The CDR3 DNA sequence: TGCGCCAGCAGCTCAATCTCATCCCAGGGGGGCACTGAAGCTTTCTTT.

V gene TRBV11-2 combines with J gene TRBJ1-5; D gene uncertain. V shed 1 base and J shed 6 bases, with 13 bases lying between them. This CDR3 is 15 amino acids long. Germline CDR1 and CDR2: SGHAT and FQNNGV. The CDR3 protein is CASSLGQGPGQPQHF. The CDR3 DNA follows: TGTGCCAGCAGCTTAGGTCAAGGCCCGGGTCAGCCCCAGCATTTT. The full variable domain, in which reference TRBV11-2 and TRBJ1-5 provide the parts outside the CDR3, is EAGVAQSPRYKIIEKRQSVAFWCNPISGHATLYWYQQILGQGPKLLIQFQNNGVVDDSQLPKDRFSAERLKGVDSTLKIQPAKLEDSAVYLCASSLGQGPGQPQHFGDGTRLSIL.